This T cell receptor beta chain was sequenced for a study of blood T cell repertoires in COVID-19. At the level of the study: The analysed material was cDNA or gDNA that came from T cells, B-cell-depleted T cells, or PBMCs.

Authors' methods: Reference gene primers were amplified, and this amplification served to estimate nucleated cell counts. Profiled with immunoSEQ multiplex PCR; TCRdb holds only in-frame clones, not every one. V and J calls plus clone size are reproduced from that table; the DNA served to infer D and trimming. The sample gives a few hundred thousand clones, 80% to 90% of which show up once; over 2.5% is in the top ten. With 4 bases clipped from V and 4 bases from J, the junction kept 10 bases outside the gene matches. Per the germline V gene, CDR1 is LGHDT and CDR2 is YNNKEL (reference sequence). The CDR3 has 16 residues.

Sequenced sample: peripheral blood. This chain uses TRBV3-1 (or the pseudogene TRBV3-2) with TRBJ2-3; 8 nucleotides align to TRBD1. The TCR comes from a man aged 45-65 years who had recovered from COVID-19. The CDR3 loop is CASSPRQGLAADTQYF. CDR3 sequence (DNA): TGTGCCAGCAGCCCTCGACAGGGGTTGGCGGCAGATACGCAGTATTTT.